These T cell receptor beta chains were read from a single sample in a study of early T cells in non-severe SARS-CoV-2 infection. TCRdb re-called the 5' RACE reads with MiXCR, one entry per CDR3 protein. The repertoire holds more than 85,000 distinct CDR3 sequences, roughly 17% seen once, with about 1.3% in the top ten. The material sequenced was whole blood. These receptor sequences come from an adult who was a healthcare worker with PCR-confirmed SARS-CoV-2 infection or an uninfected control (not recorded which). CDR3s include the opening cysteine and the closing phenylalanine or tryptophan. The order of the fields is clone size, D gene, V gene, J gene, CDR3 DNA, CDR3 protein. A D gene is named only where the DNA matches it firmly. The size entry is marked missing in some rows and otherwise reads once, few, many or a size class.

.	.	TRBV12-3/TRBV12-4	TRBJ2-1	TGTGCCAGCAGTTCCCAATTGGGCGCCTACAATGAGCAGTTCTTC	CASSSQLGAYNEQFF
few	TRBD1	TRBV7-2	TRBJ2-7	TGTGCCAGCAGCTTGACCGGGACAGGGGCCTACGAGCAGTACTTC	CASSLTGTGAYEQYF
once	.	TRBV7-2	TRBJ2-7	TGTGCCAGCAGCTGTAGGCAGTATTCCTACGAGCAGTACTTC	CASSCRQYSYEQYF
few	.	TRBV7-2	TRBJ1-1	TGTGCCAGCAGCAGTCACAGGGTGAACACTGAAGCTTTCTTT	CASSSHRVNTEAFF
few	TRBD1	TRBV5-5	TRBJ2-7	TGTGCCAGCAGCTTGCAGGGGGCGCCCCAATGGGAGCAGTACTTC	CASSLQGAPQWEQYF
few	.	TRBV28	TRBJ2-5	TGTGCCAGCAGTTTTCCAGGAGCGGTTCGGGAGACCCAGTACTTC	CASSFPGAVRETQYF
.	.	TRBV11-2	TRBJ2-4	TGTGCCAGCAGCTTAGATGGGGCCCTGGGGGGCGCCAAAAACATTCAGTACTTC	CASSLDGALGGAKNIQYF
many	TRBD2	TRBV25-1	TRBJ2-1	TGTGCCGCGTTAGGACTAGGAGACAATGAGCAGTTCTTC	CAALGLGDNEQFF
many	TRBD1	TRBV6-5	TRBJ1-2	TGTGCCAGCAGTTCCCAACAGGGGAACTATGGCTACACCTTC	CASSSQQGNYGYTF
many	.	TRBV6-6	TRBJ1-1	TGTGCCAGCAGTTATCAGGGGAGGATGAACACTGAAGCTTTCTTT	CASSYQGRMNTEAFF
many	.	TRBV20-1	TRBJ1-5	TGCAGTGCGTCGACAGCCCTTGAGCCCCAGCATTTT	CSASTALEPQHF
.	TRBD1	TRBV27	TRBJ1-6	TGTGCCAGCAGTTTAGTACAGGGGTATTCACCCCTCCACTTT	CASSLVQGYSPLHF
few	TRBD2	TRBV6-6	TRBJ2-2	TGTGCCACTAGGGACAAACTAGCGGGAGGCTCCGGGGAGCTGTTTTTT	CATRDKLAGGSGELFF
many	TRBD2	TRBV11-2	TRBJ2-3	TGTGCCAGCAGCTTACTCCACCCGGGACTAGCTTCTGATACGCAGTATTTT	CASSLLHPGLASDTQYF
few	.	TRBV18	TRBJ1-1	TGTGCCAGCTCACCACCGAGGGGGTCGAACACTGAAGCTTTCTTT	CASSPPRGSNTEAFF
.	.	TRBV11-2	TRBJ2-3	TGTGCCAGCAGCTTCCGAGCGGAGCGGGGCACAGATACGCAGTATTTT	CASSFRAERGTDTQYF
few	TRBD2	TRBV2	TRBJ2-7	TGTGCCAGCAGCTCCCCTAGCGGGAGGGTCTACGAGCAGTACTTC	CASSSPSGRVYEQYF
.	.	TRBV6-1	TRBJ1-5	TGTGCCAGCAGTGACCGGACGGGCGCCAATCAGCCCCAGCATTTT	CASSDRTGANQPQHF
.	.	TRBV6-2/TRBV6-3	TRBJ2-2	TGTGCCAGCAGCACGGGGGCGAACACCGGGGAGCTGTTTTTT	CASSTGANTGELFF
once	.	TRBV14	TRBJ2-1	TGTGCCAGCAGCTCCCCCCCAATCCGTTACAATGAGCAGTTCTTC	CASSSPPIRYNEQFF
.	TRBD2	TRBV20-1	TRBJ2-7	TGCAGTGCTAGAGCGACTAGCGGGAGGTACGAGCAGTACTTC	CSARATSGRYEQYF
few	.	TRBV2	TRBJ1-4	TGTGCCAGCAGTCGGACCCTGACGGATAATGAAAAACTGTTTTTT	CASSRTLTDNEKLFF
.	TRBD1	TRBV3-1	TRBJ1-6	TGTGCCAGCAGCCAAGGTGACAGGGCAAATTCACCCCTCCACTTT	CASSQGDRANSPLHF
many	.	TRBV15	TRBJ1-5	TGTGCCACCGGGACCGTCAATCAGCCCCAGCATTTT	CATGTVNQPQHF
few	TRBD1	TRBV6-4	TRBJ2-1	TGTGCCAGCAGTAGTAGCAGGGGGAGCCCCTACAATGAGCAGTTCTTC	CASSSSRGSPYNEQFF
many	TRBD2	TRBV2	TRBJ2-3	TGTGCCAGCATTCGGACTAGCGGGATTAGCACAGATACGCAGTATTTT	CASIRTSGISTDTQYF
few	.	TRBV27	TRBJ2-7	TGTGCCAGCAGTTTATATGGGACGGATACTTACGAGCAGTACTTC	CASSLYGTDTYEQYF
few	.	TRBV5-1	TRBJ2-2	TGCGCCAGCAGCCCGTCCGGACTAACCTATGCGAACACCGGGGAGCTGTTTTTT	CASSPSGLTYANTGELFF
few	.	TRBV4-3	TRBJ2-7	TGCGCCAGCAGCCAAGACTTCGCGCCGTCCTACGAGCAGTACTTC	CASSQDFAPSYEQYF
many	TRBD2	TRBV7-2	TRBJ2-3	TGTGCCAGCAGCCTTAGCGGGGGTGAAACGCAGTATTTT	CASSLSGGETQYF
medium-sized	.	TRBV20-1	TRBJ2-5	TGCAGTGCTAGAAAGGGAGACGGGCAAGAGACCCAGTACTTC	CSARKGDGQETQYF
.	TRBD2	TRBV20-1	TRBJ2-7	TGCAGTGCTAGACCGGTGACTAGCGGGAAGGTCTACGAGCAGTACTTC	CSARPVTSGKVYEQYF
.	.	TRBV28	TRBJ2-7	TGTGCCAGCAGCCTATCTCGCGGCAACGAGCAGTACTTC	CASSLSRGNEQYF
few	TRBD2	TRBV28	TRBJ2-7	TGTGCCAGCAGTTTAGCGGGGGGCGCGGACGAGCAGTACTTC	CASSLAGGADEQYF
few	.	TRBV12-3/TRBV12-4	TRBJ2-7	TGTGCCAGCAGTTTAGGGACCCCGAGTCGGGAGCAGTACTTC	CASSLGTPSREQYF
.	TRBD2	TRBV9	TRBJ2-1	TGTGCCAGCAGCTCGGGACTAGCGGAATACAATGAGCAGTTCTTC	CASSSGLAEYNEQFF
.	TRBD2	TRBV20-1	TRBJ2-7	TGCAGTGCTAGTGCGTGGACTAGGAACGAGCAGTACTTC	CSASAWTRNEQYF
.	.	TRBV6-2/TRBV6-3	TRBJ2-1	TGTGCCAGCAGTTTCCCGAGCTCCTACAATGAGCAGTTCTTC	CASSFPSSYNEQFF
few	TRBD1	TRBV27	TRBJ1-2	TGTGCCAGCAGTCTAGACAGGGACAGGGGTAACTATGGCTACACCTTC	CASSLDRDRGNYGYTF
.	.	TRBV6-2/TRBV6-3	TRBJ2-5	TGTGCCAGCAGTTACTCGATGGGGGCCGCATCGGAGACCCAGTACTTC	CASSYSMGAASETQYF
few	.	TRBV11-2	TRBJ2-7	TGTGCCAGCAGCTTAGGACACTTCGAGCAGTACTTC	CASSLGHFEQYF
.	.	TRBV5-1	TRBJ2-3	TGCGCCAGCAGCTCATCCCAAGCGGCTGCAGATACGCAGTATTTT	CASSSSQAAADTQYF
.	.	TRBV20-1	TRBJ2-7	TGCAGTGCTAGGAAGTCAGTTGAGGAGCAGTACTTC	CSARKSVEEQYF
many	TRBD1	TRBV20-1	TRBJ2-4	TGCAGTGCCACAGGGGTCAACATTCAGTACTTC	CSATGVNIQYF
.	TRBD2	TRBV29-1	TRBJ2-5	TGCAGCGACCGGCGGGGGGCGTGGGAGACCCAGTACTTC	CSDRRGAWETQYF
few	.	TRBV27	TRBJ1-2	TGTGCCAGCAGTTTAAAGCGGACTTTAAACTATGGCTACACCTTC	CASSLKRTLNYGYTF
.	.	TRBV7-9	TRBJ2-5	TGTGCCAGCAGCGCGTCCTCCGGGGACCGGCAAGAGACCCAGTACTTC	CASSASSGDRQETQYF
few	.	TRBV9	TRBJ2-1	TGTGCCAGCAGCGCAGCGGACTCCTACAATGAGCAGTTCTTC	CASSAADSYNEQFF
.	.	TRBV5-1	TRBJ2-3	TGCGCCAGCAGCCGCAGCCGGGACACAGATACGCAGTATTTT	CASSRSRDTDTQYF
.	.	TRBV29-1	TRBJ2-2	TGCAGCGTTGGAAACACGAGAACCGGGGAGCTGTTTTTT	CSVGNTRTGELFF
few	.	TRBV20-1	TRBJ2-7	TGCAGTGCTAGCCGGGCCCTGAGGAGGGAGCAGTACTTC	CSASRALRREQYF
many	TRBD1	TRBV12-3/TRBV12-4	TRBJ2-7	TGTGCCAGCAGTCCTGGGACAGGGGGTAGGCAGCAGTACTTC	CASSPGTGGRQQYF
many	.	TRBV2	TRBJ2-7	TGTGCCAGCAGTGAGCCCCCGCTAGGACGGCCGCCCCTTTTCTACGAGCAGTACTTC	CASSEPPLGRPPLFYEQYF
.	.	TRBV29-1	TRBJ1-3	TGCAGCGTCGAAGGAGGGGATCGAAACACCATATATTTT	CSVEGGDRNTIYF
few	TRBD1	TRBV27	TRBJ1-1	TGTGCCAGCATCGCACAGGGGGAAGCTTTCTTT	CASIAQGEAFF